This is a list of T cell receptor beta chains from one sample in a study of CD8+CD57+ T cells in acquired aplastic anemia. TCRdb used MiXCR to reprocess the reads, holding one entry per CDR3 protein. The sample holds 90,000 to 130,000 distinct CDR3 sequences, 40% to 60% seen once. The material sequenced was sorted CD4+, CD8+, or CD8+CD57+ T cells (not recorded which) from PBMCs. These TCRs come from a human donor in good health, serving as a control. Both conserved end residues are part of each CDR3. A D gene is named only where the DNA matches it firmly. Clone size is stated in some rows and not others, as once, few, many or a class when expanded.

D,V,J,size,CDR3,DNA
-,TRBV10-3,TRBJ2-1,few,CAIGGQSSYNEQFF,TGTGCCATCGGGGGACAAAGCTCCTACAATGAGCAGTTCTTC
TRBD1,TRBV7-2,TRBJ2-5,-,CASSTGEETQYF,TGTGCCAGCAGTACAGGGGAAGAGACCCAGTACTTC
-,TRBV27,TRBJ1-1,-,CASSLMAGRTEAFF,TGTGCCAGCAGTTTAATGGCCGGGCGGACTGAAGCTTTCTTT
TRBD1,TRBV4-1,TRBJ1-2,many,CASSHSTGDYGYTF,TGCGCCAGCAGCCACTCGACAGGGGACTATGGCTACACCTTC
-,TRBV10-1,TRBJ2-7,few,CASRSGDEQYF,TGCGCCAGCCGATCGGGGGACGAGCAGTACTTC
-,TRBV14,TRBJ1-2,many,CASSLGGYGYTF,TGTGCCAGCAGCCTGGGTGGCTATGGCTACACCTTC
-,TRBV7-8,TRBJ2-1,many,CASSLADSNEQFF,TGTGCCAGCAGCTTAGCTGACTCCAATGAGCAGTTCTTC
-,TRBV20-1,TRBJ2-3,-,CSARRTRSDTQYF,TGCAGTGCCCGAAGGACACGTTCAGATACGCAGTATTTT
-,TRBV7-2,TRBJ2-5,many,CASRPLESAQETQYF,TGTGCCAGCAGACCATTGGAGTCGGCACAAGAGACCCAGTACTTC
TRBD1,TRBV25-1,TRBJ1-1,-,CASSGQGEVPTEAFF,TGTGCCAGCAGTGGACAGGGGGAAGTTCCCACTGAAGCTTTCTTT
-,TRBV29-1,TRBJ2-7,-,CSARQAILPYEQYF,TGCAGCGCCAGACAGGCTATACTTCCCTACGAGCAGTACTTC
TRBD1,TRBV10-3,TRBJ2-7,-,CAISANTGTGTYEQYF,TGTGCCATCAGTGCTAATACCGGGACAGGGACCTACGAGCAGTACTTC
-,TRBV2,TRBJ2-3,-,CASSKAKSTDTQYF,TGTGCCAGCAGTAAAGCCAAAAGCACAGATACGCAGTATTTT
-,TRBV3-1,TRBJ1-2,many,CASSQVHRDGVDGYTF,TGTGCCAGCAGCCAAGTCCACCGGGACGGCGTCGATGGCTACACCTTC
TRBD1,TRBV2,TRBJ1-6,-,CASSSYRGRNSPLHF,TGTGCCAGCAGCTCGTACAGGGGGCGGAATTCACCCCTCCACTTT
-,TRBV7-9,TRBJ1-5,many,CASSLDHQPQHF,TGTGCCAGCAGCCTAGACCATCAGCCCCAGCATTTT
TRBD2,TRBV15,TRBJ2-5,many,CATSSEGTSGQETQYF,TGTGCCACCAGCAGCGAGGGGACTAGCGGCCAAGAGACCCAGTACTTC
TRBD1,TRBV3-1,TRBJ2-1,-,CASKRDREVNEQFF,TGTGCCAGCAAACGGGACAGGGAAGTCAATGAGCAGTTCTTC
-,TRBV2,TRBJ2-1,few,CASMGDGQFF,TGTGCCAGCATGGGGGACGGGCAGTTCTTC
-,TRBV5-1,TRBJ1-2,many,CASSLTIFNYGYTF,TGCGCCAGCAGCTTGACAATCTTTAACTATGGCTACACCTTC
-,TRBV29-1,TRBJ1-1,many,CSVLATEAFF,TGCAGCGTCTTAGCCACTGAAGCTTTCTTT
-,TRBV7-9,TRBJ1-1,many,CASHGIWSTEAFF,TGTGCCAGCCACGGGATTTGGAGCACTGAAGCTTTCTTT
TRBD2,TRBV6-2/TRBV6-3,TRBJ2-1,many,CASSSGGPYNEQFF,TGTGCCAGCAGCAGCGGGGGGCCGTACAATGAGCAGTTCTTC
-,TRBV4-2,TRBJ1-1,-,CASSQEGWNEAFF,TGTGCCAGCAGCCAAGAGGGCTGGAATGAAGCTTTCTTT
-,TRBV6-1,TRBJ2-1,many,CASSQGDLGEQFF,TGTGCCAGCAGTCAGGGAGATTTGGGTGAGCAGTTCTTC
TRBD2,TRBV10-3,TRBJ2-7,-,CAISEGGRSWEQYF,TGTGCCATCAGTGAGGGCGGGAGGTCGTGGGAGCAGTACTTC
-,TRBV5-5,TRBJ1-2,few,CASSKDPDEITFFMGYTF,TGTGCCAGCAGCAAGGACCCCGACGAGATAACGTTTTTCATGGGCTACACCTTC
-,TRBV9,TRBJ1-6,-,CASSVGTSPLHF,TGTGCCAGCAGCGTGGGTACTTCACCCCTCCACTTT
TRBD1,TRBV29-1,TRBJ2-7,-,CSVQGQGGYEQYF,TGCAGCGTTCAGGGACAGGGAGGCTACGAGCAGTACTTC
TRBD2,TRBV6-4,TRBJ2-7,many,CASRERPGLAGGTSFEQYF,TGTGCCAGCAGGGAACGGCCGGGACTAGCGGGGGGGACGTCTTTCGAGCAGTACTTC
-,TRBV9,TRBJ2-3,-,CASSVASLLADTQYF,TGTGCCAGCAGCGTAGCCAGCCTACTAGCAGATACGCAGTATTTT
-,TRBV9,TRBJ2-5,once,CASSGLKGGTQYF,TGTGCCAGCAGCGGCTTAAAGGGGGGGACCCAGTACTTC
TRBD1,TRBV7-9,TRBJ1-2,-,CASSTRTGGNGYTF,TGTGCCAGCAGCACGAGGACAGGGGGAAATGGCTACACCTTC
-,TRBV5-8,TRBJ2-7,-,CASSLGGVGTYEQYF,TGTGCCAGCAGCTTGGGTGGGGTGGGAACCTACGAGCAGTACTTC
-,TRBV5-4,TRBJ2-7,many,CASTREGRSYEQYF,TGTGCCAGCACCCGAGAGGGGCGATCCTACGAGCAGTACTTC
-,TRBV29-1,TRBJ1-1,many,CSVLGVGAFF,TGTAGCGTCCTAGGGGTAGGTGCTTTCTTT
TRBD1,TRBV11-1,TRBJ2-3,-,CASSLLGTGVETDTQYF,TGTGCCAGCAGCTTACTCGGGACAGGGGTTGAGACAGATACGCAGTATTTT
-,TRBV4-1,TRBJ2-7,many,CASSQVRTESYEQYF,TGCGCCAGCAGCCAAGTTCGAACTGAATCCTACGAGCAGTACTTC
-,TRBV4-3,TRBJ1-1,many,CASSQDPGTEAFF,TGCGCCAGCAGCCAAGATCCAGGGACTGAAGCTTTCTTT
TRBD1,TRBV27,TRBJ1-4,-,CASSFGQGHEKLFF,TGTGCCAGCAGTTTCGGACAGGGACACGAAAAACTGTTTTTT
-,TRBV7-9,TRBJ1-1,many,CASIGGGTEAFF,TGTGCCAGTATTGGGGGTGGAACTGAAGCTTTCTTT
TRBD1,TRBV10-3,TRBJ1-2,once,CASGCPDRGADYGYTF,TGTGCCAGCGGTTGCCCCGACAGGGGGGCGGACTATGGCTACACCTTC
-,TRBV10-2,TRBJ1-2,-,CASSDVGGGYTF,TGCGCCAGCAGTGATGTCGGTGGAGGCTACACCTTC
-,TRBV29-1,TRBJ1-2,many,CSVEEPNPNYGYTF,TGCAGCGTTGAAGAGCCGAACCCTAACTATGGCTACACCTTC
TRBD1,TRBV4-3,TRBJ1-1,many,CASSQATGVLEAFF,TGCGCCAGCAGCCAAGCTACAGGGGTCCTTGAAGCTTTCTTT
-,TRBV29-1,TRBJ1-2,-,CSVDVMTGGYTF,TGCAGCGTCGACGTGATGACTGGAGGCTACACCTTC
-,TRBV25-1,TRBJ2-7,-,CASSGGGRGNVYEQYF,TGTGCCAGCAGTGGGGGGGGCAGGGGGAACGTATACGAGCAGTACTTC
TRBD1,TRBV15,TRBJ1-6,-,CATSRAPNQGETLHF,TGTGCCACCAGCAGAGCCCCGAATCAGGGGGAAACCCTCCACTTT
TRBD1,TRBV19,TRBJ1-1,-,CASSAGTGDTEAFF,TGTGCCAGTAGTGCCGGGACAGGGGACACTGAAGCTTTCTTT